This entry lists 24 T cell receptor beta chains sequenced from one sample in a study of early T cells in non-severe SARS-CoV-2 infection (dated by TCRdb to the early 2020s). The method behind the library was 5' RACE. Data came from a NextSeq 500. TCRdb reworked the public reads: Q25 trimming with fastp, MiXCR clone assembly, productive beta chains retained. When rows share a CDR3 protein, they turn into one entry using the most common DNA and genes. The sample table lists more than 75,000 distinct CDR3 sequences, approximately 13% of them with a count of one. The ten top clones hold 4.5% to 7% of the sample. Sample: whole blood. The receptors were sampled from an adult who was a healthcare worker with PCR-confirmed SARS-CoV-2 infection or an uninfected control (not recorded which).

This clonotype came up a few times. V is TRBV3-1 and J is TRBJ1-5; D may be TRBD1 (6 bases). V was clipped by 0 bases and J by 9 bases, with 12 bases between them. CDR3 length: 14 amino acids. Germline assignment: CDR1 LGHDT and CDR2 YNNKEL (reference sequence). CDR3 in DNA: TGTGCCAGCAGCCAAGAACAGGGTCGTAGGCCCCAGCATTTT. Translation: CASSQEQGRRPQHF.

The rearrangement uses TRBV7-9 and TRBJ1-6, with no clear D. Germline V gene sequence: CDR1 SEHNR, CDR2 FQNEAQ (reference sequence). This CDR3 is 14 amino acids long. V dropped 2 bases and J dropped 6 bases, with 8 bases sitting between them. CDR3 DNA: TGTGCCAGCAGCTTACCTCACAGTAATTCACCCCTCCACTTT. This encodes CASSLPHSNSPLHF.

This clonotype was recorded many times. The rearrangement joins TRBV19 to TRBJ2-5; D remains unclear. Per the germline V gene, CDR1 is LNHDA and CDR2 is SQIVND (reference sequence). Trimming took off 11 bases at V and 7 bases at J, with 17 bases between the two ends. This CDR3 is 12 amino acids long. In nucleotides, the CDR3 is TGTGCCTGCCTTGACCCGGGTGGGACCCAGTACTTC. This encodes CACLDPGGTQYF.

At least ten counts were recorded for this clonotype. The chain carries TRBV7-9 and TRBJ2-1, with D unresolved. The CDR3 runs 15 residues. V lost 5 bases and J lost 5, with 16 bases in between. Germline V CDR1 and CDR2: SEHNR, FQNEAQ (reference sequence). The CDR3 bases are TGTGCCAGCAGCGTCTCTAGGCGGATCGACAATGAGCAGTTCTTC. Encoded protein: CASSVSRRIDNEQFF.

For the CDR3, the DNA is TGTGCCAGCAGCACCCCTGGACCTAATGAAAAACTGTTTTTT. This codes for CASSTPGPNEKLFF. The gene calls are TRBV9 and TRBJ1-4; D unclear. V was trimmed by 4 bases and J by 3 bases, leaving 10 bases between them. CDR3 length: 14 residues. The germline CDR1 and CDR2 sequences are SGDLS and YYNGEE. The full variable domain, with the rest looked up from reference TRBV9 and TRBJ1-4, is DSGVTQTPKHLITATGQRVTLRCSPRSGDLSVYWYQQSLDQGLQFLIQYYNGEERAKGNILERFSAQQFPDLHSELNLSSLELGDSALYFCASSTPGPNEKLFFGSGTQLSVL.

The table lists this clonotype with many counts. The chain uses TRBV7-9 and TRBJ1-1; D uncertain. V lost 9 bases and J lost 2, with 10 bases in between. The CDR3 runs 12 residues. CDR1 and CDR2 (germline): SEHNR, FQNEAQ (reference sequence). The CDR3 reads CASHSLNTEAFF. The DNA of the CDR3 is TGTGCCAGTCACAGTCTTAACACTGAAGCTTTCTTT.

V usage is TRBV7-9 and J usage is TRBJ1-4; maybe TRBD1 (5 bases). This CDR3 has 14 amino acids. V was pared by 5 bases and J by 8 bases, with 15 bases between. Germline lookup yields CDR1 SEHNR and CDR2 FQNEAQ (reference sequence). The CDR3 DNA sequence: TGTGCCAGCAGCCCTGGACAAGGGGACGAAAAACTGTTTTTT. Translating gives CASSPGQGDEKLFF.

Ten or more counts support this clonotype. CDR3 sequence (DNA): TGTGCCAGCAGCTCATACTTGACTAGCGGGGCAGATACGCAGTATTTT. It codes for CASSSYLTSGADTQYF. V usage is TRBV7-2 and J usage is TRBJ2-3, with 11 nucleotides matching TRBD2. CDR3 size: 16 residues. Per germline, CDR1 SGHTA and CDR2 FQGNSA. After removal of 4 bases from V and 4 bases from J, the junction contained 7 bases not matched to a gene.

The sample holds many counts of this clonotype. The chain carries TRBV18 and TRBJ2-2; possibly TRBD1 or TRBD2 for D (5 bases each). In germline, CDR1 is KGHSH, CDR2 LQKENI. The CDR3 spans 17 residues. V was pared by 7 bases and J by 0 bases, with 18 bases between. This CDR3 is CASCVRDAGPNTGELFF. The CDR3 DNA sequence: TGTGCCAGCTGCGTCCGGGACGCAGGGCCGAACACCGGGGAGCTGTTTTTT.

V usage is TRBV28 and J usage is TRBJ2-7, with D perhaps being TRBD1 or TRBD2 (6 bases each). Trimming took off 5 bases at V and 0 bases at J, with 20 bases between the two ends. Germline V lookup: CDR1 MDHEN, CDR2 SYDVKM. The CDR3 contains 17 residues. CDR3 region: CASSLDLWGADSYEQYF. The CDR3 bases are TGTGCCAGCAGTCTGGATCTTTGGGGGGCCGACTCCTACGAGCAGTACTTC.

At least ten counts were recorded for this clonotype. V is TRBV6-1 and J is TRBJ1-5; the D gene is possibly TRBD1 (6 bases). The CDR3 is 13 residues long. The ends were cut back, 1 base at V and 7 bases at J, with 8 bases in the middle. In germline, CDR1 is MNHNS, CDR2 SASEGT. The CDR3 DNA reads TGTGCCAGCAGTGAAGACAGGGCCCAGCCCCAGCATTTT. It yields the protein CASSEDRAQPQHF.

This sequence joins TRBV24-1 and TRBJ2-1; the match to TRBD2 covers 8 bases. The length of the CDR3 is 13 residues. The V gene's germline CDR1 is KGHDR and CDR2 SFDVKD. The trim removed 3 bases at V and 12 bases at J, leaving 6 bases unmatched. CDR3 nucleotide sequence: TGTGCCACCAGTGATCGTGGGGGACTAGGGCAGTTCTTC. It translates to CATSDRGGLGQFF.

The rearrangement uses TRBV28 and TRBJ2-1; 12 bases are a match to TRBD2. Trimming at V came to 7 bases and at J to 0 bases, leaving 7 bases not matched to a gene. CDR1 is MDHEN and CDR2 is SYDVKM in the germline V gene. This CDR3 region has 17 residues. The DNA for the CDR3 is TGTGCCAGCATCCAGACTAGCGGGGGAAGCTCCTACAATGAGCAGTTCTTC. The encoded protein is CASIQTSGGSSYNEQFF.

This rearrangement joins TRBV9 to TRBJ1-2; D might be TRBD1 (6 bases). The germline V and J ends were trimmed by 0 bases and 3 bases, with 12 bases remaining between them. Germline CDR1 reads SGDLS; CDR2 reads YYNGEE. The CDR3 totals 15 residues. The CDR3 here is CASSVEVGADYGYTF. For the CDR3, the DNA is TGTGCCAGCAGCGTAGAAGTGGGGGCGGACTATGGCTACACCTTC.

This clonotype showed up just a few times. This chain links TRBV9 with TRBJ2-7; the D call may be TRBD1 or TRBD2 (5 bases each). Per the germline V gene, CDR1 is SGDLS and CDR2 is YYNGEE. V was shortened by 4 bases and J by 6 bases, with 14 bases between the two germline ends. The CDR3 runs to 13 residues. CDR3 DNA: TGTGCCAGCAGCTTTAGGGGCGAGGGCGAGCAGTACTTC. It specifies CASSFRGEGEQYF.

This sequence joins TRBV7-6 and TRBJ1-3, with unresolved D. The CDR3 extends over 15 amino acids. Germline V CDR1 and CDR2: SGHVS, FNYEAQ. With 1 base removed from V and 0 bases from J, the gap between germline ends came to 7 bases. The CDR3 DNA reads as TGTGCCAGCAGCTTAGAGGCAGGCTCTGGAAACACCATATATTTT. Translated: CASSLEAGSGNTIYF.

The table lists this clonotype with many counts. The rearrangement uses TRBV6-1 and TRBJ1-2; D gene ambiguous. Trimming stripped 4 bases from V and 4 bases from J, with 16 bases between. CDR1 MNHNS and CDR2 SASEGT come from the germline V gene. The CDR3 is made up of 15 amino acids. The CDR3 here is CASSVAVGFGYGYTF. CDR3 nucleotides: TGTGCCAGCAGTGTCGCGGTGGGGTTTGGCTATGGCTACACCTTC.

This clonotype was found a few times. The V call is TRBV9, the J call TRBJ1-6; TRBD1 matches at 10 bases. Germline V gives CDR1 SGDLS, CDR2 YYNGEE. With V trimmed by 4 bases and J by 7 bases, 8 bases remained unmatched. This CDR3 comprises 16 residues. Written as DNA, the CDR3 is TGTGCCAGCAGCCCCGGGGGGACAGGGGTAAATTCACCCCTCCACTTT. It is translated as CASSPGGTGVNSPLHF.

This clonotype has a count of ten or more. V and J are TRBV6-1 and TRBJ1-5, with 8 bases aligning to TRBD1. Germline CDR1 reads MNHNS; CDR2 reads SASEGT. Germline trimming cut 2 bases from V and 9 bases from J; bases unmatched to any gene: 6. This CDR3 is 14 amino acids long. The CDR3 DNA follows: TGTGCCAGCAGTGAAACAGGGGGGCGGAGGCCCCAGCATTTT. Translated, it gives CASSETGGRRPQHF.

This clonotype occurred a few times. The rearrangement uses TRBV3-1 and TRBJ2-3, with 7 bases lining up with TRBD2. Germline V CDR1 and CDR2: LGHDT, YNNKEL (reference sequence). The CDR3 has 14 amino acids. J was trimmed by 10 bases and V by 2 bases; bases with no gene match: 9. The CDR3 loop is CASSQRTRSGAQYF. In DNA, the CDR3 is TGTGCCAGCAGCCAACGGACTAGATCGGGAGCGCAGTATTTT.

The sample holds a few counts of this clonotype. This chain uses TRBV19 with TRBJ1-6; D gene uncertain. V dropped 4 bases and J dropped 14 bases, with 9 bases sitting between them. Germline-derived CDR1 and CDR2 are LNHDA and SQIVND (reference sequence). The CDR3 runs 11 residues. CDR3 sequence reads: CASSSPTTLHF. The DNA for the CDR3 is TGTGCCAGTAGTAGCCCCACCACCCTCCACTTT.

This clonotype came up many times. The chain carries TRBV29-1 and TRBJ1-1; D gene uncertain. CDR3 length equals 13 residues. CDR1 SQVTM and CDR2 ANQGSEA come from the germline V gene. V gave up 6 bases and J gave up 0 bases, with 11 bases separating them. CDR3 in amino acids: CSVTGRMNTEAFF. CDR3 sequence (DNA): TGCAGCGTGACCGGACGGATGAACACTGAAGCTTTCTTT.

This sequence joins TRBV20-1 and TRBJ2-6; no reliable D call. The CDR3 extends over 15 amino acids. V dropped 6 bases and J dropped 4 bases, with 16 bases sitting between them. In germline, CDR1 is DFQATT, CDR2 SNEGSKA (reference sequence). This CDR3 is CSAVRKALGANVLTF. CDR3 DNA: TGCAGTGCCGTGAGGAAGGCTCTCGGGGCCAACGTCCTGACTTTC.

This chain uses TRBV6-6 with TRBJ2-7, with 8 bases identical to TRBD2. J was trimmed by 2 bases and V by 7 bases; bases with no gene match: 10. The CDR3 spans 15 residues. Germline V gene data show CDR1 as MNHNY and CDR2 as SVGAGI (reference sequence). The CDR3 spells CASTRPGGVTYEQYF. DNA of the CDR3: TGTGCCAGCACCAGACCCGGGGGGGTGACCTACGAGCAGTACTTC.